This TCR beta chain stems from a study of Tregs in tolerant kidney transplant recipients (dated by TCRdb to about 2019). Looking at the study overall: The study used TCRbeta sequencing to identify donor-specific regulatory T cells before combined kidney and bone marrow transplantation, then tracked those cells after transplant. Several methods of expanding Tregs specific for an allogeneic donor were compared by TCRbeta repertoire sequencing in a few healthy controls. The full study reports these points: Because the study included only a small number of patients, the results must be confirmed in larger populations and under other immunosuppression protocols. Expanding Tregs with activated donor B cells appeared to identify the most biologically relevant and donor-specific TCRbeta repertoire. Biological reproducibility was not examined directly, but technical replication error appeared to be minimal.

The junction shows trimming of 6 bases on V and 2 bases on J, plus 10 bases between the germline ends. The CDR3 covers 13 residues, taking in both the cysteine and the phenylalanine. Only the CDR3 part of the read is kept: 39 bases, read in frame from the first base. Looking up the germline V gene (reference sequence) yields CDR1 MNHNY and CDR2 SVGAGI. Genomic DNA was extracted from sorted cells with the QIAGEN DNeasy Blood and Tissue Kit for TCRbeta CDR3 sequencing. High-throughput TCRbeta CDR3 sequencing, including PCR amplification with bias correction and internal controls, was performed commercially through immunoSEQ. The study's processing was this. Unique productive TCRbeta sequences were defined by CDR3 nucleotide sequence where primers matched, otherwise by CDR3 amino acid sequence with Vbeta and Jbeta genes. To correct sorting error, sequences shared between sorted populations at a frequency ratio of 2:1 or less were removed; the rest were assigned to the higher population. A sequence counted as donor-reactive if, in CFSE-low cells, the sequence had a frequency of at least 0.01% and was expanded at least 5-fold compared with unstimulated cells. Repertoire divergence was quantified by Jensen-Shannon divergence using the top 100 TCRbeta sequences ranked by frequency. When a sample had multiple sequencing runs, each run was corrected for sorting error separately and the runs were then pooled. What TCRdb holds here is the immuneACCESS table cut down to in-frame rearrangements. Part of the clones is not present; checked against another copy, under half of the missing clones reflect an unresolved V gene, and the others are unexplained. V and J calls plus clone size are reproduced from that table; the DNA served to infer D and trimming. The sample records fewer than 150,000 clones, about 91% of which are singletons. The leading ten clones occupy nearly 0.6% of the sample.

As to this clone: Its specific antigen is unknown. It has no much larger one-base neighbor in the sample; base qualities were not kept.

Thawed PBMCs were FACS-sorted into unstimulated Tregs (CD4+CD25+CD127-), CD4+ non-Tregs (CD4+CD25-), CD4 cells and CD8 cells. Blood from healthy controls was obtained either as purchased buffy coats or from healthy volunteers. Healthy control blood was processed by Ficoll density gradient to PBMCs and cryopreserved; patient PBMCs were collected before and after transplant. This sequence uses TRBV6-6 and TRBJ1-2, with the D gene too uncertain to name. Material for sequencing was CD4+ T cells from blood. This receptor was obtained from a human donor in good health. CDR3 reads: CASSFTRNYGYTF. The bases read TGTGCCAGCAGCTTCACCAGGAACTATGGCTACACCTTC.